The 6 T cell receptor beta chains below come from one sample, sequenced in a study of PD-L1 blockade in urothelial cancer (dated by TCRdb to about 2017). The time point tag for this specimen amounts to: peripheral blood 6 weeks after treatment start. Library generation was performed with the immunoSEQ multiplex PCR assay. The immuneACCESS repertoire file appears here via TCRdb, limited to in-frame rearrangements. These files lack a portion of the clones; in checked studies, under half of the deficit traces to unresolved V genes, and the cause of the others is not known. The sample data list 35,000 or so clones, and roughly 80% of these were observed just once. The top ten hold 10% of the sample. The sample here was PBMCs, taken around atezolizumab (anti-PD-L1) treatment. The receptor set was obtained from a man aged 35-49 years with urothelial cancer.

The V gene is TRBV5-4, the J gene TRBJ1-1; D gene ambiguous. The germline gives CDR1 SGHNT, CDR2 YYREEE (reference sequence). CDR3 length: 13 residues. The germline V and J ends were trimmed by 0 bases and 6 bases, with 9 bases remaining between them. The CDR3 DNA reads TGTGCCAGCAGCTTGGAGATAGTCTCTGAAGCTTTCTTT. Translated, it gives CASSLEIVSEAFF. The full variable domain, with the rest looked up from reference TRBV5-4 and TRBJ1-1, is ETGVTQSPTHLIKTRGQQVTLRCSSQSGHNTVSWYQQALGQGPQFIFQYYREEENGRGNFPPRFSGLQFPNYSSELNVNALELDDSALYLCASSLEIVSEAFFGQGTRLTVV.

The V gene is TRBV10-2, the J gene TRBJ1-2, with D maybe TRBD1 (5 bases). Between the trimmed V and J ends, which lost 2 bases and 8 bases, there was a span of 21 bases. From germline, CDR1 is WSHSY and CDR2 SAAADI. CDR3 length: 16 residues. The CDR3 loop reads CASSEGTHGRVGGYTF. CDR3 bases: TGCGCCAGCAGTGAGGGGACTCACGGGAGGGTTGGCGGCTACACCTTC.

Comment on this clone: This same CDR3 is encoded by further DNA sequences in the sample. The CDR3 reads CASSETVNTEAFF. CDR3 DNA sequence: TGTGCCAGCAGTGAGACAGTTAACACTGAAGCTTTCTTT. The V and J genes are TRBV6-1 and TRBJ1-1; TRBD1 might be the D (5 bases). CDR3 length: 13 residues. Trimming shortened V by 3 bases and J by 2 bases, and 7 bases separated the two germline ends. Germline V gene sequence: CDR1 MNHNS, CDR2 SASEGT.

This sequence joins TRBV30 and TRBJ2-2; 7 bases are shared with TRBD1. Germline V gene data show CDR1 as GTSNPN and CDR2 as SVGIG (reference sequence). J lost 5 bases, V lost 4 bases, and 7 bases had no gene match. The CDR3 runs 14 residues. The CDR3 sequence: CAWKGTVWTGELFF. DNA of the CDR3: TGTGCCTGGAAAGGGACAGTTTGGACCGGGGAGCTGTTTTTT.

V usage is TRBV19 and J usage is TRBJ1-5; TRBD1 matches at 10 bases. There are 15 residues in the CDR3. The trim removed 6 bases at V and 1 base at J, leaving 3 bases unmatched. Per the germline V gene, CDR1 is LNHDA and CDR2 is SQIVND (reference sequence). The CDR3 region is CASSGQGGSNQPQHF. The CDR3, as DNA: TGTGCCAGTAGCGGACAGGGGGGGAGCAATCAGCCCCAGCATTTT.

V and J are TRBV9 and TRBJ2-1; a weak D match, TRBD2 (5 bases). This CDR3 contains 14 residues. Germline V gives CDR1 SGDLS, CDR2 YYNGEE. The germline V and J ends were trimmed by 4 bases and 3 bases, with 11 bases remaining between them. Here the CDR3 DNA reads TGTGCCAGCAGCTCGGCCGGGAACTACAATGAGCAGTTCTTC. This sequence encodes CASSSAGNYNEQFF.